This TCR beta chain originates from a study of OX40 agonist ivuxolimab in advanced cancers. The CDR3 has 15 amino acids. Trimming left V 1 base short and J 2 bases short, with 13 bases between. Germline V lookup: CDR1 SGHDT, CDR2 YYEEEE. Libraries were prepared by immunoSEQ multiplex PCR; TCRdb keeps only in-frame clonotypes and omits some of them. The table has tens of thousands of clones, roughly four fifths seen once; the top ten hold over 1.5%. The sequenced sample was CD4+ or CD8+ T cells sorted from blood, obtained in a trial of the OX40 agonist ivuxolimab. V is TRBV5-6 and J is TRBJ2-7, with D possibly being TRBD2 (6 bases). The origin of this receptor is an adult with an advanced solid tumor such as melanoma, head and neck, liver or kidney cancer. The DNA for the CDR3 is TGTGCCAGCAGCTTGATTAGCGGAGAAACCTACGAGCAGTACTTC. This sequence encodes CASSLISGETYEQYF.